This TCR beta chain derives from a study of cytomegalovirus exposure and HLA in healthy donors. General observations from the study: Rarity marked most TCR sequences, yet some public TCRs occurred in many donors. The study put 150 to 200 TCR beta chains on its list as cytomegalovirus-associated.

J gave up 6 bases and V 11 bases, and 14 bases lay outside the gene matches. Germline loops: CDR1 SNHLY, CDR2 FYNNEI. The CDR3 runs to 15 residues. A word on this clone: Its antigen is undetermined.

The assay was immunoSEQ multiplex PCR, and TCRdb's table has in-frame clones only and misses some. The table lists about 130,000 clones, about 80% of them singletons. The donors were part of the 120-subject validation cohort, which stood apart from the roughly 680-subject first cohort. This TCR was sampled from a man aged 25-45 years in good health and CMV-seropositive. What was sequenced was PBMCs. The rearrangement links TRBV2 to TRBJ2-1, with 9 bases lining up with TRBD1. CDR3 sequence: CAVPPSGQGGNEQFF. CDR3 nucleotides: TGTGCCGTGCCCCCGTCGGGACAGGGAGGCAATGAGCAGTTCTTC.